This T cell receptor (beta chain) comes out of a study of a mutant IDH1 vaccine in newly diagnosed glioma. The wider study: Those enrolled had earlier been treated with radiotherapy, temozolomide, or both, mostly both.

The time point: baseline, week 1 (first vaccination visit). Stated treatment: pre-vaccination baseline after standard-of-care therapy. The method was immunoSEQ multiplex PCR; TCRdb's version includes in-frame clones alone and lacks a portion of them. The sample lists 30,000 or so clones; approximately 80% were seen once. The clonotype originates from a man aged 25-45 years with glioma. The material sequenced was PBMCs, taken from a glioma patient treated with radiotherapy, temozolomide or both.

The CDR3 region has the DNA TGTGCCACCTTTGAAGGCCGTCCCTACGAGCAGTACTTC. It is translated as CATFEGRPYEQYF. This chain joins TRBV6-1 and TRBJ2-7; D unclear. The CDR3 runs to 13 residues. The ends were cut back, 10 bases at V and 2 bases at J, with 15 bases in the middle. Germline CDR1 reads MNHNS; CDR2 reads SASEGT.